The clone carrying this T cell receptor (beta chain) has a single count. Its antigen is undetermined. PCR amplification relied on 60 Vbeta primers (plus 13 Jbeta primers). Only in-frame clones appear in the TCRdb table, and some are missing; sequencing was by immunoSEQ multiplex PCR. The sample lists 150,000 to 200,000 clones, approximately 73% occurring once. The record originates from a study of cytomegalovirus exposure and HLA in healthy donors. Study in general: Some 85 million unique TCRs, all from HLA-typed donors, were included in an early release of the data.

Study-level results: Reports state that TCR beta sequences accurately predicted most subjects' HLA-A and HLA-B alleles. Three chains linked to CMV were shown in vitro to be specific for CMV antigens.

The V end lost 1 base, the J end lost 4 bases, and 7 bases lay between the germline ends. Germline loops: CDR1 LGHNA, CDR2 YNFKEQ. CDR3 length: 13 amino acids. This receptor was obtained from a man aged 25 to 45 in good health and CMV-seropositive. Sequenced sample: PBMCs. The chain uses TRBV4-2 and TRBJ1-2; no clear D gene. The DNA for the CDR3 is TGTGCCAGCAGCCAAGGGCCCAGCTATGGCTACACCTTC. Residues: CASSQGPSYGYTF.